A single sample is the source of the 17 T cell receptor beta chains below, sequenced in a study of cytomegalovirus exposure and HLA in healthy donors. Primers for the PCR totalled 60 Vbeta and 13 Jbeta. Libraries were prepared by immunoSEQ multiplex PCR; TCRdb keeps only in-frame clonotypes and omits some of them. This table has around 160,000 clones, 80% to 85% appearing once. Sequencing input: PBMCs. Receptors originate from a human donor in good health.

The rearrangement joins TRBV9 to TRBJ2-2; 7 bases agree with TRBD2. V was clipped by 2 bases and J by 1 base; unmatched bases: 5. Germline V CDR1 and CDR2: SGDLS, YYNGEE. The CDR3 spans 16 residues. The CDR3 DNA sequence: TGTGCCAGCAGCGTGGGGAGGGCATTGAACACCGGGGAGCTGTTTTTT. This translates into CASSVGRALNTGELFF.

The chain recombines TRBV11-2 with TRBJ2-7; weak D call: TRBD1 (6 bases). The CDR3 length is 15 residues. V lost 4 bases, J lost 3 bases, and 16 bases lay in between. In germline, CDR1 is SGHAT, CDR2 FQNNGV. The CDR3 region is CASSSLRQAVYEQYF. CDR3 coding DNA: TGTGCCAGCAGCTCGTTGAGACAGGCGGTCTACGAGCAGTACTTC.

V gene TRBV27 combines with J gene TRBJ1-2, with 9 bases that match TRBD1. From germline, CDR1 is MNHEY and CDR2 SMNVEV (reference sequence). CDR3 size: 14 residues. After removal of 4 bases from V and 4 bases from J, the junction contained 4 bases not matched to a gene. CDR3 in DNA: TGTGCCAGCAGTTCCGGGACAGGGAGCTATGGCTACACCTTC. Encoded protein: CASSSGTGSYGYTF.

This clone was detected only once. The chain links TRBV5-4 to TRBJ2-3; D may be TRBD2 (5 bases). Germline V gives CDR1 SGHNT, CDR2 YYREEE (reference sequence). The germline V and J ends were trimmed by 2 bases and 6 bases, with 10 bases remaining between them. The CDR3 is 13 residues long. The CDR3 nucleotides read TGTGCCAGCAGCTTCCTAGCTTCGGATACGCAGTATTTT. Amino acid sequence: CASSFLASDTQYF.

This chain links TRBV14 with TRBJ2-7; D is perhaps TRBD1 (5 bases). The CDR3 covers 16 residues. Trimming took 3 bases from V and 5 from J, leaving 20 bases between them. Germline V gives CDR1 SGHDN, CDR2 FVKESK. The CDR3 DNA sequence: TGTGCCAGCAGCCACGCCGACTGGGGCAAGTACCACGAGCAGTACTTC. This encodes CASSHADWGKYHEQYF.

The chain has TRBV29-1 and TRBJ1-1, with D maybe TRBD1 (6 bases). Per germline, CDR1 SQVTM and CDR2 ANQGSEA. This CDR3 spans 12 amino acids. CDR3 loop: CRGDNWNTEAFF. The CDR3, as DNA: TGCAGGGGGGACAATTGGAACACTGAAGCTTTCTTT.

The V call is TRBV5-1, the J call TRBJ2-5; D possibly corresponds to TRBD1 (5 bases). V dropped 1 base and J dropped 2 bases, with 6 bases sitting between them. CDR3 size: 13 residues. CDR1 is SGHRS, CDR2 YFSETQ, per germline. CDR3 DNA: TGCGCCAGCAGCTTGTCAGGGCAAGAGACCCAGTACTTC. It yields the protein CASSLSGQETQYF.

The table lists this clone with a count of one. The CDR3 region is CASSFRASEGADTQYF. The DNA of the CDR3 is TGCGCCAGCAGCTTCCGGGCGTCGGAGGGCGCAGATACGCAGTATTTT. The V gene is TRBV5-1, the J gene TRBJ2-3; weak D call: TRBD2 (6 bases). This CDR3 is built from 16 residues. With 2 bases removed from V and 4 bases from J, the gap between germline ends came to 17 bases. From germline, CDR1 is SGHRS and CDR2 YFSETQ.

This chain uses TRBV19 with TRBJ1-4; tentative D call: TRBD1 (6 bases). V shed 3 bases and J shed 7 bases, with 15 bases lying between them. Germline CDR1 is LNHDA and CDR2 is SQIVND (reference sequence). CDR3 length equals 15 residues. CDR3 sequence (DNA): TGTGCCAGTAGTATTTCGGGCAGGGGCAGTGAAAAACTGTTTTTT. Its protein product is CASSISGRGSEKLFF.

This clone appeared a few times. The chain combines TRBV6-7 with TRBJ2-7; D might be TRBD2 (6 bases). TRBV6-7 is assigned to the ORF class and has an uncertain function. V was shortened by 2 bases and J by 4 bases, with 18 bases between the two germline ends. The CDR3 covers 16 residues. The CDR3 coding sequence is TGTGCCAGCAGTTACCTCGGGACTTCGTTAGTTTACGAGCAGTACTTC. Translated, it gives CASSYLGTSLVYEQYF.

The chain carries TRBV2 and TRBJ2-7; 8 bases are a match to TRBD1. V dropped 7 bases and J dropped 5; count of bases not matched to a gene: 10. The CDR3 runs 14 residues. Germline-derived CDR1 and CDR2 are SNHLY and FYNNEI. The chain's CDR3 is CASKQQGGRDEQYF. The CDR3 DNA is TGTGCCAGCAAGCAACAGGGGGGTAGGGACGAGCAGTACTTC. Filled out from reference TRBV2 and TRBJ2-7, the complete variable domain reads EPEVTQTPSHQVTQMGQEVILRCVPISNHLYFYWYRQILGQKVEFLVSFYNNEISEKSEIFDDQFSVERPDGSNFTLKIRSTKLEDSAMYFCASKQQGGRDEQYFGPGTRLTVT.

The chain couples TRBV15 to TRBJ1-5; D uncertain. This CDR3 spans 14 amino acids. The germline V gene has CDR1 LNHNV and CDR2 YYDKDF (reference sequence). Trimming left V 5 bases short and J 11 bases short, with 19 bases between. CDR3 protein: CATSSTRSDWSQHF. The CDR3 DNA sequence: TGTGCCACCAGCTCCACCAGGTCCGATTGGTCCCAGCATTTT.

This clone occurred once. The CDR3 DNA reads TGTGCCAGCAGGGGGCGCCTGAACGAGCAGTACTTC. Translation gives CASRGRLNEQYF. V gene TRBV27 combines with J gene TRBJ2-7; tentative D call: TRBD1 (5 bases). V gave up 6 bases and J gave up 5 bases, with 11 bases separating them. This CDR3 is built from 12 residues. Germline V gene data show CDR1 as MNHEY and CDR2 as SMNVEV (reference sequence).

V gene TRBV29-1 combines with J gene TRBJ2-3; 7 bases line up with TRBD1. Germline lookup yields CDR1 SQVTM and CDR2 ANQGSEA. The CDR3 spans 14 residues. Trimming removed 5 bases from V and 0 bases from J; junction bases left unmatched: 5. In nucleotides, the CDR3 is TGCAGCGTTCGGCCGGGACAGAGCACAGATACGCAGTATTTT. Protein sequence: CSVRPGQSTDTQYF.

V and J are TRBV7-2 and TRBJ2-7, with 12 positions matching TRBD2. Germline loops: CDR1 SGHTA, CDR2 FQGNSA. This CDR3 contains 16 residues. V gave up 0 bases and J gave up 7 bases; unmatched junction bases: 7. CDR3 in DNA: TGTGCCAGCAGCTTAGCGCAACTAGCGGGGGGTGGGGAGCAGTACTTC. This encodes CASSLAQLAGGGEQYF.

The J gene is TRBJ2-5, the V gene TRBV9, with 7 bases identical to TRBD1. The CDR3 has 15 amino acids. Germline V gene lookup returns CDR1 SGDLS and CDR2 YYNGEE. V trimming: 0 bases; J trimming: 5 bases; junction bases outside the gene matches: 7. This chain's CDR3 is CASSVGQGQGETQYF. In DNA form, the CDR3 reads TGTGCCAGCAGCGTAGGACAGGGCCAGGGGGAGACCCAGTACTTC. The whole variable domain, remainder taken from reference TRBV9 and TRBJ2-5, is DSGVTQTPKHLITATGQRVTLRCSPRSGDLSVYWYQQSLDQGLQFLIQYYNGEERAKGNILERFSAQQFPDLHSELNLSSLELGDSALYFCASSVGQGQGETQYFGPGTRLLVL.

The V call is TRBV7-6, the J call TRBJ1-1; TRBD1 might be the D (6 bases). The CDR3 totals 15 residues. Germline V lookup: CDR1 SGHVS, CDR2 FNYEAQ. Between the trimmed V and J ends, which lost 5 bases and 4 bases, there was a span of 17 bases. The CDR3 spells CASSPQGSPGTEAFF. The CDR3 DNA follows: TGTGCCAGCAGCCCGCAGGGGTCCCCGGGCACTGAAGCTTTCTTT.